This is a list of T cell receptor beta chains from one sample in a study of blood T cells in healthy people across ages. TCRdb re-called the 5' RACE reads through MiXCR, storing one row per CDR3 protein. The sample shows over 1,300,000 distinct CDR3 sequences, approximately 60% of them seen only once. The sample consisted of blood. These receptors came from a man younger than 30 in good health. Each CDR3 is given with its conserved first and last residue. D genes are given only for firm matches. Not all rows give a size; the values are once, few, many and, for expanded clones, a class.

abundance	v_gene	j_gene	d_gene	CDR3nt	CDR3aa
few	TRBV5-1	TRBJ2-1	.	TGCGCCAGCAGCTTGGAGTCGAGTAATGAGCAGTTCTTC	CASSLESSNEQFF
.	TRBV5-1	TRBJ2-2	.	TGCGCCAGCAGCCCGATCCAGGGGACCACCGGGGAGCTGTTTTTT	CASSPIQGTTGELFF
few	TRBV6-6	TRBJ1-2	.	TGTGCCAGCAAGATTTTTCAGGGCGCAGGGGATGCTGGCTACACCTTC	CASKIFQGAGDAGYTF
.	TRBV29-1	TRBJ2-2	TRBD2	TGCAGCGTTGTGCTAGCGGCGAACACCGGGGAGCTGTTTTTT	CSVVLAANTGELFF
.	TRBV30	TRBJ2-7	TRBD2	TGTGCCTGGAGTGTGGGCCCCGCGGGGGCCTACGAGCAGTACTTC	CAWSVGPAGAYEQYF
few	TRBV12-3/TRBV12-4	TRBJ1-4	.	TGTGCCAGCAGCCTGGCCCATGAAAAACTGTTTTTT	CASSLAHEKLFF
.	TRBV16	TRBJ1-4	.	TGTGCCAGCAGCCCTAGCGTCGGAACTAATGAAAAACTGTTTTTT	CASSPSVGTNEKLFF
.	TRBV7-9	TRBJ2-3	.	TGTGCCAGCAGCTTACTGGGCAGGGCAGGGATAACAGATACGCAGTATTTT	CASSLLGRAGITDTQYF
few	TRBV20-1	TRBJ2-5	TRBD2	TGCAGTGCTAGCTCCCTAGCGGGAGGGCCCGTTGGTCGCGATGAGCAGTACTTC	CSASSLAGGPVGRDEQYF
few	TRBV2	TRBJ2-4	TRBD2	TGTGCCATCCTTGACAGATCCTCTAGCGGCATTCAGTACTTC	CAILDRSSSGIQYF
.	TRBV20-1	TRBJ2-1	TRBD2	TGCAGTGCCGCCCCCAGGACTAGCGGGAGAGGCTCCTACAATGAGCAGTTCTTC	CSAAPRTSGRGSYNEQFF
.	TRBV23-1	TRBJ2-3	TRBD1	TGCGCCAGCAGTCGTACAGGGGGCGCGAAAGATACGCAGTATTTT	CASSRTGGAKDTQYF
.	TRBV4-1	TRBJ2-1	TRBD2	TGCGCCAGCAGCCCTCGGGGGGGGCGCGTCGATGAGCAGTTCTTC	CASSPRGGRVDEQFF
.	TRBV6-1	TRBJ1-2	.	TGTGCCAGCAGTGAAATCCGGTTCTATGGCTACACCTTC	CASSEIRFYGYTF
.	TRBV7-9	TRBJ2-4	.	TGTGCCAGCAGCTTAGTAAGGGACATTCAGTACTTC	CASSLVRDIQYF
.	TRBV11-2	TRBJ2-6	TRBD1	TGTGCCAGCAGCTTTCCAGATCCGGGACAGGGCATACCTGGGGCCAACGTCCTGACTTTC	CASSFPDPGQGIPGANVLTF
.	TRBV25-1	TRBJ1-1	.	TGTGCCAGCGCGGATGGGGATATCACTGAAGCTTTCTTT	CASADGDITEAFF
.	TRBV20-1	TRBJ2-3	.	TGCAGTACCCTAGGGCTATTCGGCACAGATACGCAGTATTTT	CSTLGLFGTDTQYF
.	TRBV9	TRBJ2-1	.	TGTGCCAGCAGCGTAGGAGACTCTTTGAATGAGCAGTTCTTC	CASSVGDSLNEQFF
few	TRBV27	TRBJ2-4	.	TGTGCCAGCAGTTCCCCGGTAGGAGAGCAGTACTTC	CASSSPVGEQYF
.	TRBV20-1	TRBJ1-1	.	TGCAGTGCTAGAGAAGACGGCCCCCGATGTTTCTTT	CSAREDGPRCFF
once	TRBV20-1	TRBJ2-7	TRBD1	TGCAGTGCTAGACGCGAGGGGAGACAGGGAATCCGAAGCCTTTCCTACGAGCAGTACTTC	CSARREGRQGIRSLSYEQYF
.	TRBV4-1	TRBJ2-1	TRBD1	TGCGCCAGCAGCCAAACCGGGACAGGGGCGGCTGAGCAGTTCTTC	CASSQTGTGAAEQFF
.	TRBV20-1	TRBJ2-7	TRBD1	TGCAGTGCTAGATCCGGACAGGGCATTACCTACGAGCAGTACTTC	CSARSGQGITYEQYF
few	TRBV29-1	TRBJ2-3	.	TGCAGCGTCAGTCGAGGGGGGACAGATACGCAGTATTTT	CSVSRGGTDTQYF
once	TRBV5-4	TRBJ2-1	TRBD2	TGTGCCAGCAGCTTGGGGACTAGCGGGAGGGCCGGGTACAATGAGCAGTTCTTC	CASSLGTSGRAGYNEQFF
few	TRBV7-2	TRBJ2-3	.	TGTGCCAGCAGCTTAGTAGGGCGGGTCAGAGATACGCAGTATTTT	CASSLVGRVRDTQYF
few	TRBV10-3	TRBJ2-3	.	TGTGCCATCAGTGATCGAGTCCGCGGGAGCACAGATACGCAGTATTTT	CAISDRVRGSTDTQYF
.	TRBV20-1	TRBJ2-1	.	TGCAGTGCTGGGGGACTGGTGAATGAGCAGTTCTTC	CSAGGLVNEQFF
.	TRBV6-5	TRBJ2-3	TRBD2	TGTGCCAGCAGCCGATACGACCGGGGGGGAACAGATACGCAGTATTTT	CASSRYDRGGTDTQYF
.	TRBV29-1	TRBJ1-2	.	TGCAGCGTTGAATCCCAGGACGGGAACTATGGCTACACCTTC	CSVESQDGNYGYTF
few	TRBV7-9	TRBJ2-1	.	TGTGCCAGCAGCTTAGATACAGGGTTGGCCTACAATGAGCAGTTCTTC	CASSLDTGLAYNEQFF
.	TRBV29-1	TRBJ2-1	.	TGCAGCTTCGGTAATGAGCAGTTCTTC	CSFGNEQFF
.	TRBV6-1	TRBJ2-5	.	TGTGCCAGCAGTCCCCGCCCGGGGAAGCAGTACTTC	CASSPRPGKQYF
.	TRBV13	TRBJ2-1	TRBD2	TGTGCCAGCAGACTCGGGGGAGGGGAGCAGTTCTTC	CASRLGGGEQFF
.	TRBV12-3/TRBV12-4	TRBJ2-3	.	TGTGCCAGCAGCCCTGGCTCCACAGGTACGCAGTATTTT	CASSPGSTGTQYF
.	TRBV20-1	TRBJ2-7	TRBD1	TGCAGTGCTAGGGACAGGGGGAATTCGGGCGAGCAGTACTTC	CSARDRGNSGEQYF
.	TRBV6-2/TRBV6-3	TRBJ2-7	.	TGTGCCAGCAGTTACTACCGGGTTTACGAGCAGTACTTC	CASSYYRVYEQYF
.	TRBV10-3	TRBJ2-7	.	TGTGCCGCTTGCGGGCACGAACACTACGAGCAGTACTTC	CAACGHEHYEQYF
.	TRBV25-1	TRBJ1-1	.	TGTGTCAGCAGTGATGTACAGATTACCGAAGCTTTCTTT	CVSSDVQITEAFF